This T cell receptor beta chain emerged from a study of blood T cell repertoires in COVID-19. For the study at large: Sites in the United States, Italy and Spain provided acute and convalescent COVID-19 samples. PBMCs, B-cell-depleted T cells, or T cells were the source of the cDNA or gDNA that made up the material.

Original data processing: Reference gene primers were amplified, and this amplification served to estimate nucleated cell counts. Libraries were prepared by immunoSEQ multiplex PCR; TCRdb keeps only in-frame clonotypes and omits some of them. V and J calls and clone size follow that table, whereas D and trimming were derived from the DNA. The data contain 350,000 to 450,000 clones, roughly 85% of them singletons. Per the germline V gene, CDR1 is ENHRY and CDR2 is SYGVKD. The junction had 15 bases not matched to a gene; V was cut back by 3 bases and J by 8 bases. This CDR3 spans 18 amino acids. V usage is TRBV10-3 and J usage is TRBJ2-1; 11 nucleotides match TRBD2. This TCR was sampled from a woman in her late teens or twenties with acute or convalescent COVID-19. Sequences were obtained from peripheral blood. CDR3 nucleotide sequence: TGTGCCATCAGTGACTCCGGGAGGGCTAGCGGGAGGTCGGATGAGCAGTTCTTC. Amino acid sequence: CAISDSGRASGRSDEQFF.